The rows below give T cell receptor beta chains drawn from one sample of a study of cytomegalovirus exposure and HLA in healthy donors. Profiling relied on immunoSEQ multiplex PCR, and the TCRdb table lists in-frame clones only, not all of them. This table holds approximately 190,000 clones, around 75% found once. Sequencing was done on a sample of PBMCs. These receptors all stem from a man aged 40-50 years in good health and CMV-seropositive. Both conserved end residues are part of each CDR3. D genes are given only for firm matches. Clone size is stated in some rows and not others, as once, few, many or a class when expanded.

TRBJ2-1	-	once	TRBV11-1	TGTGCCAGCAGCTTAGACCCACAACAGGTGTGGAAGTTCTTC	CASSLDPQQVWKFF
TRBJ2-3	TRBD2	-	TRBV7-3	TGTGCCAGCAGCTTAACGGGACTACCCACAGATACGCAGTATTTT	CASSLTGLPTDTQYF
TRBJ2-5	TRBD2	few	TRBV9	TGTGCCAGCAGCGCGGGGACTAGCGGGGGAGACAGAGAGACCCAGTACTTC	CASSAGTSGGDRETQYF
TRBJ2-3	TRBD2	-	TRBV2	TGTGCCAGCAGTGGGGGGACTAGCGGGGCAGATACGCAGTATTTT	CASSGGTSGADTQYF
TRBJ1-1	-	-	TRBV19	TGTGCCAGTAGTATTCCAGGGGTTGTGAACACTGAAGCTTTCTTT	CASSIPGVVNTEAFF
TRBJ2-2	TRBD1	-	TRBV19	TGTGCCAGCACAGGGGGCGAAACCGGGGAGCTGTTTTTT	CASTGGETGELFF
TRBJ2-1	TRBD2	-	TRBV6-5	TGTGCCAGCAGCTTTACTAGCGGGGTCGGGAATGAGCAGTTCTTC	CASSFTSGVGNEQFF
TRBJ1-2	-	-	TRBV10-3	TGTGCCATCAGTGAGTCTCGGACAGCAAGAGCGGGACATGGCTACACCTTC	CAISESRTARAGHGYTF
TRBJ2-5	-	-	TRBV9	TGTGCCAGCAGCCCTCGGGGGGCCCACCAAGAGACCCAGTACTTC	CASSPRGAHQETQYF
TRBJ2-5	TRBD2	-	TRBV30	TGTGCCTGGAGTGTACGCCGCGGGGGGGCCCAAGAGACCCAGTACTTC	CAWSVRRGGAQETQYF
TRBJ1-6	TRBD1	-	TRBV4-1	TGCGCCAGCAGAGGGTCGGGGACAGGGGCGAGGAGTTCACCCCTCCACTTT	CASRGSGTGARSSPLHF
TRBJ1-3	TRBD1	-	TRBV5-6	TGTGCCAGCAGCTTGGTGGGACAGGGAAGGAACACCATATATTTT	CASSLVGQGRNTIYF
TRBJ2-2	TRBD1	-	TRBV28	TGTGCCAGCAGTGGGACAGGGAGAAACACCGGGGAGCTGTTTTTT	CASSGTGRNTGELFF
TRBJ2-2	TRBD2	-	TRBV7-3	TGTGCCAGCAGCTTAATCGCGGGGGGCAGCACCGGGGAGCTGTTTTTT	CASSLIAGGSTGELFF
TRBJ1-1	-	-	TRBV2	TGTGCCAGCAGTGAGGCAGGGGAGAACACTGAAGCTTTCTTT	CASSEAGENTEAFF
TRBJ2-7	TRBD1	-	TRBV6-1	TGTGCCAGTGGACAGGGGGGTTCCTACGAGCAGTACTTC	CASGQGGSYEQYF
TRBJ1-4	TRBD1	-	TRBV9	TGTGCCAGCAGCCCAGGGGGCACTAATGAAAAACTGTTTTTT	CASSPGGTNEKLFF
TRBJ2-1	TRBD2	once	TRBV4-3	TGCGCCAGCAGCCAAGTTGGTAGCGGGAGGATCGATGAGCAGTTCTTC	CASSQVGSGRIDEQFF
TRBJ1-6	TRBD1	few	TRBV6-4	TGTGCCAGCAGGGACAGGGGCTCCTATAATTCACCCCTCCACTTT	CASRDRGSYNSPLHF
TRBJ2-7	-	-	TRBV28	TGTGCCAGCAGGGTCGGACGGGAATTCTACGAGCAGTACTTC	CASRVGREFYEQYF
TRBJ2-1	TRBD1	-	TRBV5-6	TGTGCCAGCGGACAGGGGAGCCATGAGCAGTTCTTC	CASGQGSHEQFF
TRBJ1-4	TRBD1	-	TRBV4-1	TGCGCCAGCAGACTCACAGGGGCGGATAATGAAAAACTGTTTTTT	CASRLTGADNEKLFF
TRBJ2-1	-	-	TRBV9	TGTGCCAGCAGCGTAGATATGGCTAGCAGGTTAGTCAATGAGCAGTTCTTC	CASSVDMASRLVNEQFF
TRBJ1-3	-	-	TRBV30	TGTGCCTGGAGGGGCAGGGAGGCCGGAAACACCATATATTTT	CAWRGREAGNTIYF
TRBJ2-3	TRBD2	-	TRBV4-2	TGTGCCAGCAGCCCCCCCACAGCGGGGATGGGTACGCAGTATTTT	CASSPPTAGMGTQYF
TRBJ2-1	-	once	TRBV19	TGTGCCAGTAGTAAAACTAGCCGGTTCACGGAGTACAATGAGCAGTTCTTC	CASSKTSRFTEYNEQFF
TRBJ2-6	-	-	TRBV7-3	TGTGCCAGCAGCTCGGACTACGCCGGGGCCAACGTCCTGACTTTC	CASSSDYAGANVLTF
TRBJ1-1	TRBD1	-	TRBV7-9	TGTTCCAGCAGCTTAGCCCGACAGGGAATCACTGAAGCTTTCTTT	CSSSLARQGITEAFF
TRBJ1-5	TRBD1	-	TRBV10-3	TGTGCCATCAGTTCCTCCGGGACAGGCGGTCAGCCCCAGCATTTT	CAISSSGTGGQPQHF
TRBJ2-7	-	-	TRBV27	TGTGCCAGCAGTTTAGAGGGAGACGAGCAGTACTTC	CASSLEGDEQYF
TRBJ1-2	-	-	TRBV9	TGTGCCAGCAGCGTAGGCGGGAGCTCGGGCTACACCTTC	CASSVGGSSGYTF
TRBJ2-5	-	-	TRBV7-2	TGTGCCAGCAGCTTAGTATCCAGGGGCGTGGGGGAGACCCAGTACTTC	CASSLVSRGVGETQYF
TRBJ2-7	TRBD1	-	TRBV23-1	TGCGCCAGCAGTCCTCGACAGGGGGCGTGGGAGCAGTACTTC	CASSPRQGAWEQYF
TRBJ1-3	TRBD1	few	TRBV6-1	TGTGCCAGCAGTGAGCACAGGGGGCACACCATATATTTT	CASSEHRGHTIYF
TRBJ1-1	-	-	TRBV7-6	TGTGCCAGCAGCTATAACACTGACAGACACTCTATCATGAACACTGAAGCTTTCTTT	CASSYNTDRHSIMNTEAFF
TRBJ1-2	-	-	TRBV25-1	TGTGCCAGCAGCTCCCGAGGGGGAACTAACTATGGCTACACCTTC	CASSSRGGTNYGYTF
TRBJ2-7	-	-	TRBV28	TGTGCCAGCAGTTTTTCGTCGGGGTTATCCTACGAGCAGTACTTC	CASSFSSGLSYEQYF